A selection of T cell receptor beta chains follows, all from one sample in a study of OX40 agonist ivuxolimab in advanced cancers. Assay used: immunoSEQ multiplex PCR; TCRdb lists only in-frame clones, some missing. The repertoire consists of more than 45,000 clones, with about 81% occurring once and the leading ten covering more than 0.95%. Source: CD4+ or CD8+ T cells sorted from blood, taken in a trial of the OX40 agonist ivuxolimab. The receptors here all came from an adult with an advanced solid tumor such as melanoma, head and neck, liver or kidney cancer. Each CDR3 is given with its conserved first and last residue. Fields, in order: D gene, V gene, clone size, J gene, CDR3 DNA, CDR3 protein. D genes are given only for firm matches. Part of the rows lack a size; the others show once, few, many or a class for expanded clones.

>TRBD1|TRBV5-4|NA|TRBJ1-2
TGTGCCAGCAGCCCTAGGACAGGAGAGGTTGGCTACACCTTC
CASSPRTGEVGYTF
>NA|TRBV6-6|NA|TRBJ1-1
TGTGCCAGCAGAATCGACGGCGCCGAGAACACTGAAGCTTTCTTT
CASRIDGAENTEAFF
>NA|TRBV6-4|NA|TRBJ1-5
TGTGCCAGCAGTGACCCCGGGGGAGGGTTCAGTCAGCCCCAGCATTTT
CASSDPGGGFSQPQHF
>TRBD2|TRBV5-4|few|TRBJ2-5
TGTGCCAGCAGCCCCTCGGGTAGCGGGAGAAGAGAGACCCAGTACTTC
CASSPSGSGRRETQYF
>TRBD2|TRBV14|NA|TRBJ2-5
TGTGCCAGCAGTCCTCGTAGGCTAGCGGAAGAGACCCAGTACTTC
CASSPRRLAEETQYF
>NA|TRBV14|NA|TRBJ2-7
TGTGCCAGCAGCCAAGGCCCCTCGGACGAGCAGTACTTC
CASSQGPSDEQYF
>NA|TRBV6-5|NA|TRBJ1-4
TGTGCCAGCAGCCTAGAACTAAGAGGGGAAAAACTGTTTTTT
CASSLELRGEKLFF
>NA|TRBV25-1|NA|TRBJ2-5
TGTGCCAGCAGTGAACTAGAAGAGACCCAGTACTTC
CASSELEETQYF
>NA|TRBV9|NA|TRBJ2-3
TGTGCCAGCAGCGTAGATGTGGATACGCAGTATTTT
CASSVDVDTQYF
>TRBD1|TRBV5-6|NA|TRBJ1-6
TGTGCCAGCAGCTTAAGACAGGGGGTAAATTCACCCCTCCACTTT
CASSLRQGVNSPLHF
>TRBD2|TRBV5-4|NA|TRBJ2-7
TGTGCCAGCAGCGGGGCCTCTAGCGGGAGCTCCTACGAGCAGTACTTC
CASSGASSGSSYEQYF
>TRBD2|TRBV4-2|NA|TRBJ2-5
TGTGCCAGCAGCCAAGAACTAGCGGGGGGTCCTTCTAAAGAGACCCAGTACTTC
CASSQELAGGPSKETQYF
>TRBD1|TRBV29-1|NA|TRBJ1-1
TGCAGCGTTGAGGGACAGGGGAGCACTGAAGCTTTCTTT
CSVEGQGSTEAFF
>NA|TRBV19|once|TRBJ2-7
TGTGCCAGTAGTATTAGTCTAGTGGGAAATCGCCACGAGCAGTACTTC
CASSISLVGNRHEQYF
>TRBD2|TRBV28|few|TRBJ2-1
TGTGCCAGCAATCCGGCTAGCGGGGGAAACTACAATGAGCAGTTCTTC
CASNPASGGNYNEQFF
>NA|TRBV20-1|NA|TRBJ2-7
TGCAGTGCTAACCCCGACCGGGAGCAGTACTTC
CSANPDREQYF
>NA|TRBV21-1|NA|TRBJ1-5
TGTGCCAGCAGCAAATCGGCAGGGAAGGGTCAGCCCCAGCATTTT
CASSKSAGKGQPQHF
>NA|TRBV6-5|NA|TRBJ1-5
TGTGCCAGCAGTCGGAATACCCTGAGCAATCAGCCCCAGCATTTT
CASSRNTLSNQPQHF
>NA|TRBV18|NA|TRBJ1-1
TGTGCCAGCTCACCACTTCCAGGGAACACTGAAGCTTTCTTT
CASSPLPGNTEAFF
>TRBD2|TRBV30|NA|TRBJ2-1
TGTGCCTGGAGTGCCTCTAGCGGGGGGTACAATGAGCAGTTCTTC
CAWSASSGGYNEQFF
>NA|TRBV4-1|NA|TRBJ2-7
TGCGCCAGCAGCGCACCGTCGACTAGAGTAGGAGGGAATGTGTTCGAGCAGTACTTC
CASSAPSTRVGGNVFEQYF
>NA|TRBV9|few|TRBJ1-1
TGTGCCAGCATTCCTCCCGAAGCTTTCTTT
CASIPPEAFF
>NA|TRBV30|NA|TRBJ1-3
TGTGCCTGGAGTGCATATTCGGGAAACACCATATATTTT
CAWSAYSGNTIYF
>TRBD2|TRBV9|NA|TRBJ2-3
TGTGCCAGCAGCGTAGGGGGCGGAGCGGGAGGCACAAATACGCAGTATTTT
CASSVGGGAGGTNTQYF
>NA|TRBV5-1|few|TRBJ2-2
TGCGCCAGCAGCTTAACAAGCGCGAACACCGGGGAGCTGTTTTTT
CASSLTSANTGELFF
>NA|TRBV9|NA|TRBJ2-3
TGTGCCAGCAGCGTGATGGGAGAACGCACAGATACGCAGTATTTT
CASSVMGERTDTQYF
>NA|TRBV7-2|NA|TRBJ2-1
TGTGCCAGCAGCTTAGGGACCGGTTTATACAATGAGCAGTTCTTC
CASSLGTGLYNEQFF
>NA|TRBV4-2|NA|TRBJ2-5
TGTGCCAGCAGCCAAGAGGGGTCAAAGGGGACCCAGTACTTC
CASSQEGSKGTQYF
>TRBD2|TRBV7-2|few|TRBJ2-7
TGTGCCAGCAGCCAACAAAGCGGGAGGGCCTCCTACGAGCAGTACTTC
CASSQQSGRASYEQYF
>NA|TRBV6-6|NA|TRBJ1-1
TGTGCCAGCAGCGATACCGGGACTGAAGCTTTCTTT
CASSDTGTEAFF
>NA|TRBV12-5|NA|TRBJ2-7
TGTGCTAGTGGTTTGGTAGTTGGCAACTCCTACGAGCAGTACTTC
CASGLVVGNSYEQYF
>TRBD1|TRBV19|NA|TRBJ1-4
TGTGCCAGTAGCCCCCCTATGGGACAGATTAATGAAAAACTGTTTTTT
CASSPPMGQINEKLFF
>TRBD1|TRBV5-6|NA|TRBJ1-5
TGTGCCAGCAGCTCCGGGACAGGGACGCGGCCCCAGCATTTT
CASSSGTGTRPQHF
>NA|TRBV2|NA|TRBJ2-2
TGTGCCAGCAGTGCATGGACCGAGTTCGCGAACACCGGGGAGCTGTTTTTT
CASSAWTEFANTGELFF
>TRBD1|TRBV27|NA|TRBJ2-3
TGTGCCAGCAGTCCACGGACAGGACGCACAGATACGCAGTATTTT
CASSPRTGRTDTQYF
>TRBD1|TRBV10-2|NA|TRBJ1-2
TGCGCCAGCAGTGAGACAGGGGGGGACTATGGCTACACCTTC
CASSETGGDYGYTF
>TRBD2|TRBV19|NA|TRBJ2-2
TGTGCCAGCGCCGGGACTAGCCGACTTAGAATAGACACCGGGGAGCTGTTTTTT
CASAGTSRLRIDTGELFF
>NA|TRBV11-3|NA|TRBJ2-5
TGTGCCAGCAGCTTTGGCCCCGAAAGGGACCAGTACTTC
CASSFGPERDQYF
>TRBD1|TRBV30|NA|TRBJ2-1
TGTGCCTGGAGGTACGGGACAGGAGCGAATGAGCAGTTCTTC
CAWRYGTGANEQFF
>NA|TRBV7-5|NA|TRBJ1-2
TGTGCCAGAAGCCTCCGGACAGGCCTGCGGGGCTACACCTTC
CARSLRTGLRGYTF
>TRBD1|TRBV5-4|NA|TRBJ2-6
TGTGCCAGCAGCTCTCCGGGACAGGGAACCCCTGGGGCCAACGTCCTGACTTTC
CASSSPGQGTPGANVLTF
>TRBD2|TRBV25-1|NA|TRBJ2-1
TGTGCCAGCAGTGAACCCCGCGGGAGGGGGGATGAGCAGTTCTTC
CASSEPRGRGDEQFF
>TRBD2|TRBV5-4|NA|TRBJ2-5
TGTGCCAGCAACCCCGGGGGGTTGGAAGAGACCCAGTACTTC
CASNPGGLEETQYF
>NA|TRBV7-9|NA|TRBJ1-6
TGTGCCAGCAGCTTAGCGCTACCAGGGAGGATGAATTCACCCCTCCACTTT
CASSLALPGRMNSPLHF
>NA|TRBV14|NA|TRBJ1-5
TGTGCCAGCAGCCAAAGTAGAGAGCAGCCCCAGCATTTT
CASSQSREQPQHF
>NA|TRBV30|NA|TRBJ1-4
TGTGCCTGGAGTGCCCCGCAGGGGCCAACTAATGAAAAACTGTTTTTT
CAWSAPQGPTNEKLFF
>NA|TRBV7-2|once|TRBJ2-2
TGTGCCAGCAGCTTAATCGTTCTCCCCACCGGGGAGCTGTTTTTT
CASSLIVLPTGELFF
>NA|TRBV19|NA|TRBJ1-6
TGTGCCAGTAGTACCCCCAGGGATGTCTCACCCCTCCACTTT
CASSTPRDVSPLHF
>NA|TRBV12-5|NA|TRBJ2-3
TGTGCTAGTGCCAGCGGACAGAGCACAGATACGCAGTATTTT
CASASGQSTDTQYF
>TRBD2|TRBV4-2|NA|TRBJ2-2
TGTGCCAGCAGCCACCCGACTAGCGGGCCTAACGCGAACACCGGGGAGCTGTTTTTT
CASSHPTSGPNANTGELFF
>TRBD1|TRBV27|NA|TRBJ1-5
TGTGCCAGCAGGGAGGCCGGGACAGGGAATCAGCCCCAGCATTTT
CASREAGTGNQPQHF
>TRBD1|TRBV6-5|few|TRBJ2-7
TGTGCCAGCAGTCCACAGGGGATAAGCAACGAGCAGTACTTC
CASSPQGISNEQYF
>TRBD1|TRBV11-1|few|TRBJ1-2
TGTGCCAGCAGCCGACAGGGTTCCTACACCTTC
CASSRQGSYTF